The clone carrying this T cell receptor beta chain has just one count. As yet, its antigen is unknown. Unmatched junction bases numbered 3, after V lost 3 bases and J lost 3 bases. Germline V gene data show CDR1 as MNHEY and CDR2 as SMNVEV (reference sequence). The CDR3 consists of 15 residues. Profiling relied on immunoSEQ multiplex PCR, and the TCRdb table lists in-frame clones only, not all of them. This table holds roughly 190,000 clones, roughly 72% found once. The data were taken from a study of cytotoxic CD8 clonotypes in ibrutinib-treated CLL. The study, taken as a whole, reports: Clonality was higher at baseline than in age-matched healthy donors and tracked circulating CD8+ T-cell counts.

The source material was PBMCs, sampled after 24 months of ibrutinib treatment. The chain has TRBV27 and TRBJ1-4, with TRBD1 identical over 8 bases. The receptor's source is a human donor with chronic lymphocytic leukemia. The CDR3 sequence: CASSFQGAANEKLFF. CDR3 coding DNA: TGTGCCAGCAGTTTCCAGGGGGCCGCTAATGAAAAACTGTTTTTT.